This T cell receptor (beta chain) was sequenced during a study of blood T cells in healthy people across ages. The ends were cut back, 2 bases at V and 4 bases at J, with 11 bases in the middle. The CDR3 extends over 14 amino acids. In germline, CDR1 is MNHEY, CDR2 SVGEGT. Primers used in a second PCR of about 7 to 12 cycles were a sample-barcoded 5' primer and a J-beta primer mix. Carrying 12 random nucleotides, a template-switch adaptor labeled each individual cDNA molecule. TCRdb called the 5' RACE reads again in MiXCR, with one record for every CDR3 protein. The sample yields approximately 900,000 distinct CDR3 sequences, under 50% seen once.

This TCR was sampled from a man aged 30-40 years in good health. The specimen sequenced was blood. The J gene is TRBJ1-1, the V gene TRBV6-2 or TRBV6-3, with no clear D. The CDR3 spells CASSYGVLGTEAFF. The CDR3 DNA sequence: TGTGCCAGCAGTTACGGGGTTCTCGGCACTGAAGCTTTCTTT.